This note documents a single T cell receptor beta chain sequence. The CDR3 loop spans 14 amino acids. Trimming took 5 bases from V and 1 from J, leaving 8 bases between them. The V gene's germline CDR1 is SGHTA and CDR2 FQGNSA. This specimen belongs to a study of early T cells in non-severe SARS-CoV-2 infection. Attachment of unique molecular identifiers to individual cDNA molecules was performed. TCRdb reprocessed the 5' RACE reads via MiXCR and lists one record per CDR3 protein. The data contain around 81,000 distinct CDR3 sequences, 11% to 15% of them seen just once; the ten biggest clones take up roughly 9.7%.

Sequencing was done on a sample of whole blood. The receptor's source is an adult who was a healthcare worker with PCR-confirmed SARS-CoV-2 infection or an uninfected control (not recorded which). The chain is built from TRBV7-2 and TRBJ2-2; a weak D match, TRBD2 (6 bases). In DNA, the CDR3 is TGTGCCAGCAGCAGGGACTGGAACACCGGGGAGCTGTTTTTT. This codes for CASSRDWNTGELFF.